These 32 T cell receptor beta chains were all obtained from the same sample, sequenced in a study of T cell responses to AZD1222 COVID-19 vaccine. Some clones are missing from TCRdb's copy, which holds only in-frame ones; the method was immunoSEQ multiplex PCR. The sample holds some 170,000 clones; more than 80% are singletons and the top ten take more than 4%. Sample: peripheral blood, taken 28 days after the second dose of the MenACWY control vaccine. The receptor source for this set is an adult who received the MenACWY meningococcal vaccine as a control.

The chain combines TRBV5-1 with TRBJ1-1; D is unclear. The CDR3 runs 13 residues. V was trimmed by 0 bases and J by 0 bases, leaving 3 bases between them. Germline CDR1 SGHRS, CDR2 YFSETQ. CDR3 amino acids: CASSLDMNTEAFF. The CDR3 bases are TGCGCCAGCAGCTTGGACATGAACACTGAAGCTTTCTTT.

The rearrangement links TRBV5-1 to TRBJ2-5, with 8 bases fitting TRBD2. Germline CDR1 reads SGHRS; CDR2 reads YFSETQ. CDR3 size: 13 residues. V trimming: 6 bases; J trimming: 4 bases; junction bases outside the gene matches: 5. The CDR3 sequence: CASIAGRGETQYF. As DNA, the CDR3 is TGCGCCAGCATTGCCGGGAGGGGAGAGACCCAGTACTTC.

The chain couples TRBV10-1 to TRBJ1-1, with D possibly matching TRBD1 (5 bases). V gave up 7 bases and J gave up 4 bases, with 13 bases separating them. The V gene's germline CDR1 is WNHNN and CDR2 SYGVQD (reference sequence). The CDR3 consists of 13 residues. The CDR3 DNA is TGCGCCAGCATGAAGGAGGGGAGCACTGAAGCTTTCTTT. Translation gives CASMKEGSTEAFF.

The chain employs TRBV20-1 and TRBJ2-7; no firm D call. The V gene's germline CDR1 is DFQATT and CDR2 SNEGSKA (reference sequence). Deletions cut 6 bases from V and 2 bases from J, with 8 bases between. This CDR3 contains 11 residues. The CDR3 protein is CSASSPYEQYF. The CDR3 DNA sequence: TGCAGTGCCTCATCCCCCTACGAGCAGTACTTC.

This rearrangement joins TRBV6-5 to TRBJ1-2; no definite D call. Between the trimmed V and J ends, which lost 7 bases and 8 bases, there was a span of 23 bases. Germline-derived CDR1 and CDR2 are MNHEY and SVGAGI. CDR3 length: 15 residues. CDR3 DNA: TGTGCCAGCAAACCCGACGGATACCCTGAAGAGGGCTACACCTTC. This translates into CASKPDGYPEEGYTF.

This clone appeared once. This rearrangement joins TRBV5-1 to TRBJ2-1, with 7 bases that match TRBD2. The CDR3 totals 16 residues. Trimming cost V 0 bases and J 2 bases; bases outside gene matches: 5. Germline CDR1 is SGHRS and CDR2 is YFSETQ. The CDR3 spells CASSLVPGLAYNEQFF. In DNA, the CDR3 is TGCGCCAGCAGCTTGGTCCCTGGACTAGCCTACAATGAGCAGTTCTTC. Looking up the rest from reference TRBV5-1 and TRBJ2-1 gives the full variable domain: KAGVTQTPRYLIKTRGQQVTLSCSPISGHRSVSWYQQTPGQGLQFLFEYFSETQRNKGNFPGRFSGRQFSNSRSEMNVSTLELGDSALYLCASSLVPGLAYNEQFFGPGTRLTVL.

In this sample, this clone turned up a few times. The V call is TRBV19, the J call TRBJ1-6; 9 bases align to TRBD1. The junction had 10 bases not matched to a gene; V was cut back by 5 bases and J by 8 bases. From germline, CDR1 is LNHDA and CDR2 SQIVND (reference sequence). This CDR3 has 16 amino acids. This CDR3 reads CASSSQDRGLDSPLHF. The CDR3 DNA reads TGTGCCAGTAGTTCCCAGGACAGGGGCCTAGATTCACCCCTCCACTTT.

The chain joins TRBV21-1 to TRBJ2-7; no DNA check was done on the table's D call, TRBD2. TRBV21-1 is noted as a pseudogene. The CDR3 sequence is 15 residues long. CDR3 DNA: TGTGCCAGCAGCAAAGGCGAGGGTCTCTCCTACGAGCAGTACTTC. It translates to CASSKGEGLSYEQYF.

The CDR3 is CASGNLGGNQPQHF. CDR3 nucleotide sequence: TGTGCCAGCGGAAATTTGGGGGGCAATCAGCCCCAGCATTTT. The J gene is TRBJ1-5, the V gene TRBV27, with a possible D match to TRBD1 (5 bases). CDR3 length equals 14 residues. Germline CDR1 is MNHEY and CDR2 is SMNVEV (reference sequence). Trimming removed 8 bases at V and 2 bases at J, with 13 bases between.

The chain has TRBV6-5 and TRBJ2-7; TRBD1 is a possible D gene (6 bases). Deletions cut 4 bases from V and 4 bases from J, with 14 bases between. Looked up from germline, CDR1 is MNHEY and CDR2 is SVGAGI. The CDR3 contains 14 residues. CDR3 residues: CASSSTGHRYEQYF. CDR3 nucleotide sequence: TGTGCCAGCAGTTCTACGGGACACCGTTACGAGCAGTACTTC.

The rearrangement uses TRBV28 and TRBJ2-1, with D hard to call. Germline CDR1 MDHEN, CDR2 SYDVKM. V lost 5 bases to trimming and J lost 0 bases, with 14 bases between them. The length of the CDR3 is 16 residues. In nucleotides, the CDR3 is TGTGCCAGCAGTGCCCTCGGTGAGAGCTCCTACAATGAGCAGTTCTTC. This gives the protein CASSALGESSYNEQFF.

This clone was observed a few times. This chain connects TRBV14 to TRBJ1-2, with 7 nucleotides matching TRBD1. Germline assignment: CDR1 SGHDN and CDR2 FVKESK. CDR3 size: 14 residues. The V segment lost 4 bases and the J segment 2 bases; nucleotides outside the gene matches: 4. This CDR3 reads CASSPGQFNYGYTF. CDR3 nucleotide sequence: TGTGCCAGCAGCCCGGGACAGTTCAACTATGGCTACACCTTC. Filled out from reference TRBV14 and TRBJ1-2, the complete variable domain reads EAGVTQFPSHSVIEKGQTVTLRCDPISGHDNLYWYRRVMGKEIKFLLHFVKESKQDESGMPNNRFLAERTGGTYSTLKVQPAELEDSGVYFCASSPGQFNYGYTFGSGTRLTVV.

This sequence joins TRBV28 and TRBJ2-6; tentatively, D is TRBD1 (5 bases). The CDR3 sequence is 18 residues long. Germline V CDR1 and CDR2: MDHEN, SYDVKM. Trimming stripped 6 bases from V and 0 bases from J, with 18 bases between. CDR3 amino acids: CASSPNLRVSSGANVLTF. As DNA, the CDR3 is TGTGCCAGCAGCCCCAACCTCAGGGTTAGCTCTGGGGCCAACGTCCTGACTTTC.

The rearrangement links TRBV7-8 to TRBJ2-7, with D maybe TRBD2 (6 bases). Germline CDR1 SGHVS, CDR2 FQNEAQ. Trimming took off 3 bases at V and 2 bases at J, with 11 bases between the two ends. The CDR3 length is 14 residues. The CDR3 region is CASSLAREAYEQYF. CDR3 bases: TGTGCCAGCAGCTTGGCCAGGGAGGCCTACGAGCAGTACTTC.

On this clone: Germline and junction disagree at one end, which may indicate a read error. V gene TRBV19 combines with J gene TRBJ1-2, with a possible D match to TRBD1 (6 bases). Looked up from germline, CDR1 is LNHDA and CDR2 is SQIVND (reference sequence). The CDR3 length is 15 residues. The CDR3 is CASSLEEGGGYGYTF. Here the CDR3 DNA reads TGTGCCAGTAGTCTAGAAGAAGGAGGGGGCTATGGCTACACCTTC.

This clone was picked up a small number of times. V and J are TRBV10-3 and TRBJ1-1, with D unclear. CDR1 ENHRY and CDR2 SYGVKD come from the germline V gene. This CDR3 is 15 amino acids long. V was shortened by 3 bases and J by 3 bases, with 14 bases between the two germline ends. In DNA form, the CDR3 reads TGTGCCATCAGTGAAAAATTACCGAGGGACACTGAAGCTTTCTTT. This gives the protein CAISEKLPRDTEAFF.

V is TRBV18 and J is TRBJ1-2; D perhaps matches TRBD1 (6 bases). This CDR3 has 15 residues. The V gene's germline CDR1 is KGHSH and CDR2 LQKENI. Trimming left V 3 bases short and J 4 bases short, with 15 bases between. DNA of the CDR3: TGTGCCAGCTCACCTCGGACAGTCGAGAGCTATGGCTACACCTTC. This encodes CASSPRTVESYGYTF.

V is TRBV7-2 and J is TRBJ2-3, with 7 positions matching TRBD2. Germline V gene sequence: CDR1 SGHTA, CDR2 FQGNSA. The CDR3 covers 14 residues. J lost 3 bases, V lost 5 bases, and 5 bases had no gene match. The CDR3 DNA is TGTGCCAGCAGCCCCGGGCGGGGGACAGATACGCAGTATTTT. As protein: CASSPGRGTDTQYF.

The rearrangement links TRBV6-5 to TRBJ1-1, with D unresolved. From germline, CDR1 is MNHEY and CDR2 SVGAGI. CDR3 length: 12 residues. The germline V and J ends were trimmed by 9 bases and 5 bases, with 13 bases remaining between them. In DNA, the CDR3 is TGTGCCAGTTACACGGCGTGGACTGAAGCTTTCTTT. Translation gives CASYTAWTEAFF.

Here the CDR3 DNA reads TGTGCCAGTAGTATACAGGGTTCGGCCGGGGAGCTGTTTTTT. Residues: CASSIQGSAGELFF. The rearrangement joins TRBV19 to TRBJ2-2, with D tentatively TRBD1 (5 bases). Per germline, CDR1 LNHDA and CDR2 SQIVND (reference sequence). This CDR3 has 14 residues. Trimming left V 2 bases short and J 6 bases short, with 10 bases between.

This clone showed up just once. V gene TRBV19 combines with J gene TRBJ2-2, with D tentatively TRBD2 (6 bases). The CDR3 has 14 amino acids. The germline gives CDR1 LNHDA, CDR2 SQIVND (reference sequence). V was clipped by 5 bases and J by 6 bases, with 13 bases between them. CDR3: CASSRQGGAGELFF. The DNA for the CDR3 is TGTGCCAGTAGTCGGCAGGGAGGTGCCGGGGAGCTGTTTTTT.

This clone was counted a single time. This chain links TRBV29-1 with TRBJ2-7; D may correspond to TRBD1 or TRBD2 (5 bases each). The V gene lost 4 bases and the J gene lost 5 bases, with 15 bases spanning the gap. Germline assignment: CDR1 SQVTM and CDR2 ANQGSEA. CDR3 length: 13 residues. For the CDR3, the DNA is TGCAGCGTTGGACGTATAGGGACCGACGAGCAGTACTTC. It is translated as CSVGRIGTDEQYF.

This chain joins TRBV28 and TRBJ1-6, with 7 nucleotides matching TRBD1. V lost 4 bases to trimming and J lost 10 bases; unmatched junction nucleotides: 13. Germline loops: CDR1 MDHEN, CDR2 SYDVKM. The CDR3 length is 16 residues. The CDR3 bases are TGTGCCAGCAGTTCACCCTCTACAGGGGAAGGCTCACCCCTCCACTTT. This codes for CASSSPSTGEGSPLHF.

The chain recombines TRBV5-8 with TRBJ2-3, with D perhaps matching TRBD2 (6 bases). Trimming removed 4 bases at V and 2 bases at J, with 14 bases between. The CDR3 has 15 residues. CDR1 is SGHTS and CDR2 is YDEGEE in the germline V gene. The CDR3 reads CASSPGVRSTDTQYF. For the CDR3, the DNA is TGTGCCAGCAGCCCGGGGGTACGATCCACAGATACGCAGTATTTT.

The chain combines TRBV25-1 with TRBJ2-7; D unclear. Trimming removed 1 base at V and 2 bases at J, with 21 bases between. The CDR3 has 18 amino acids. From germline, CDR1 is MGHDK and CDR2 SYGVNS. The DNA for the CDR3 is TGTGCCAGCAGTGAATCCTGCTTGCTTATAGAGCCGGCCTACGAGCAGTACTTC. It specifies CASSESCLLIEPAYEQYF.

The CDR3 region has the DNA TGTGCCAGCGCCGAGGGCGGGAGGGGGTCCGGGGCCAACGTCCTGACTTTC. Encoded protein: CASAEGGRGSGANVLTF. The V and J genes are TRBV5-4 and TRBJ2-6; TRBD2 agrees at 9 bases. V dropped 7 bases and J dropped 4; count of bases not matched to a gene: 12. Germline CDR1 is SGHNT and CDR2 is YYREEE (reference sequence). The CDR3 has 17 amino acids.

This sequence joins TRBV19 and TRBJ2-3; D is possibly TRBD2 (6 bases). The germline V and J ends were trimmed by 3 bases and 0 bases, with 13 bases remaining between them. Germline V gene data show CDR1 as LNHDA and CDR2 as SQIVND (reference sequence). CDR3 length: 16 amino acids. The CDR3 here is CASSMSPGTSTDTQYF. CDR3 nucleotides: TGTGCCAGTAGTATGAGTCCAGGGACTAGCACAGATACGCAGTATTTT.

This chain joins TRBV19 and TRBJ1-4; the D gene is possibly TRBD1 (5 bases). V was clipped by 6 bases and J by 8 bases, with 28 bases between them. The CDR3 sequence is 18 residues long. Germline V CDR1 and CDR2: LNHDA, SQIVND (reference sequence). The CDR3 reads CASSQYAGGVPGEEKLFF. The CDR3 DNA reads TGTGCCAGTAGCCAATACGCCGGTGGGGTCCCGGGGGAAGAAAAACTGTTTTTT.

The chain couples TRBV5-1 to TRBJ1-5, with D uncertain. The CDR3 covers 16 residues. Trimming removed 0 bases from V and 2 bases from J, with 12 bases in between. Germline V gene lookup returns CDR1 SGHRS and CDR2 YFSETQ. CDR3 coding DNA: TGCGCCAGCAGCTTGGAAGGTACGGGAGGCAATCAGCCCCAGCATTTT. Protein product: CASSLEGTGGNQPQHF.

The genes are TRBV3-1 (or the pseudogene TRBV3-2) and TRBJ2-3; weak D call: TRBD2 (6 bases). V was cut by 3 bases and J by 3 bases, with 7 bases left in between. Germline CDR1 and CDR2: LGHDT and YNNKEL (reference sequence). The length of the CDR3 is 13 residues. Written as DNA, the CDR3 is TGTGCCAGCAGCCAGGGAGGAACAGATACGCAGTATTTT. Encoded protein: CASSQGGTDTQYF.

The J gene is TRBJ2-2, the V gene TRBV7-9; no firm D call. V lost 2 bases and J 6 bases, leaving 4 bases between the germline ends. The germline V gene has CDR1 SEHNR and CDR2 FQNEAQ (reference sequence). The CDR3 extends over 12 amino acids. CDR3 sequence reads: CASSLRPGELFF. The DNA of the CDR3 is TGTGCCAGCAGCTTACGTCCCGGGGAGCTGTTTTTT.

The chain carries TRBV19 and TRBJ1-4; 8 positions match TRBD1. The germline V gene encodes CDR1 LNHDA and CDR2 SQIVND (reference sequence). The V and J ends lost 6 bases and 5 bases, in that order; junction bases with no gene match: 8. This CDR3 spans 15 amino acids. The CDR3 here is CASRDPGQANEKLFF. The CDR3 region has the DNA TGTGCCAGTAGGGACCCGGGACAGGCCAATGAAAAACTGTTTTTT. The full variable domain, its missing parts supplied by reference TRBV19 and TRBJ1-4, is DGGITQSPKYLFRKEGQNVTLSCEQNLNHDAMYWYRQDPGQGLRLIYYSQIVNDFQKGDIAEGYSVSREKKESFPLTVTSAQKNPTAFYLCASRDPGQANEKLFFGSGTQLSVL.